This T cell receptor (beta chain) was recovered during a study of T-cell reconstitution after alpha-beta-depleted transplantation in children. Unique molecular identifiers were used in preparing the TCRbeta library. TCRdb itself ran the PCR reads through MiXCR, one entry per CDR3 protein. The table has about 610,000 distinct CDR3 sequences, about 11% seen once. This clonotype has just a few counts. With 3 bases clipped from V and 7 bases from J, the junction kept 8 bases outside the gene matches. The CDR3 runs 17 residues. The germline V gene has CDR1 LGHNA and CDR2 YNFKEQ. The clonotype was recovered from a human donor who donated a stem cell graft to a child with acute myeloid leukemia. Sequences were derived from PBMCs from the stem cell graft donor, sampled from the stem cell graft. The chain has TRBV4-2 and TRBJ2-1, with 14 positions matching TRBD2. Here the CDR3 DNA reads TGTGCCAGCAGCCAGGCCGCCGGGACTAGCGGGAGAAATGAGCAGTTCTTC. Amino acid sequence: CASSQAAGTSGRNEQFF.